These 28 T cell receptor beta chains share one sample of origin, sequenced in a study of response to subunit inactivated influenza vaccine. TCRdb called the RT-PCR reads again in MiXCR, with one record for every CDR3 protein. The sample lists around 490,000 distinct CDR3 sequences; 7.6% were seen once. This material consisted of PBMCs from blood, taken 23 months after vaccination. These receptors all come from a man aged 45 to 75 who received an inactivated influenza vaccine.

The J gene is TRBJ2-7, the V gene TRBV29-1; 9 bases line up with TRBD1. The CDR3 covers 15 residues. V lost 0 bases to trimming and J lost 2 bases; unmatched junction nucleotides: 5. Germline CDR1 is SQVTM and CDR2 is ANQGSEA. CDR3 nucleotide sequence: TGCAGCGTTGAAGAGGCGGGACAGGGTACCTACGAGCAGTACTTC. It translates to CSVEEAGQGTYEQYF.

V is TRBV3-1 and J is TRBJ2-7, with unresolved D. The V end lost 3 bases, the J end lost 2 bases, and 8 bases lay between the germline ends. Germline CDR1 is LGHDT and CDR2 is YNNKEL (reference sequence). This CDR3 comprises 13 residues. CDR3 amino acids: CASSQRPPYEQYF. CDR3 bases: TGTGCCAGCAGCCAGCGGCCTCCCTACGAGCAGTACTTC.

This clonotype was observed a few times. The genes are TRBV29-1 and TRBJ2-5; 10 bases line up with TRBD2. Germline V CDR1 and CDR2: SQVTM, ANQGSEA. CDR3 length: 14 amino acids. The V and J ends lost 5 bases and 1 base, in that order; junction bases with no gene match: 4. CDR3 in DNA: TGCAGCGTTTCTAGGACTAGCGGCCAAGAGACCCAGTACTTC. It codes for CSVSRTSGQETQYF.

In its sample, this clonotype was seen a few times. The chain employs TRBV12-3 or TRBV12-4 and TRBJ1-1, with D perhaps TRBD1 (5 bases). The V end lost 3 bases, the J end lost 0 bases, and 11 bases lay between the germline ends. The CDR3 sequence is 15 residues long. This chain's CDR3 is CASSLTGALNTEAFF. The CDR3 DNA follows: TGTGCCAGCAGTTTGACCGGGGCATTGAACACTGAAGCTTTCTTT.

The CDR3 region has the DNA TGCAGTGCTAGAGATTTGGCTAGCGGAATCTACGAGCAGTACTTC. It encodes CSARDLASGIYEQYF. The chain combines TRBV20-1 with TRBJ2-7; 7 bases agree with TRBD2. Germline CDR1 is DFQATT and CDR2 is SNEGSKA (reference sequence). V shed 0 bases, J shed 3 bases, and the junction held 8 bases outside the gene matches. This CDR3 has 15 amino acids.

The rearrangement links TRBV4-3 to TRBJ1-5, with D maybe TRBD1 (6 bases). The CDR3 covers 15 residues. Trimming shortened V by 1 base and J by 2 bases, and 9 bases separated the two germline ends. From germline, CDR1 is LGHNA and CDR2 YSLEER. The CDR3 region has the DNA TGCGCCAGCAGCCAAGGGACAGCGGGCAATCAGCCCCAGCATTTT. It is translated as CASSQGTAGNQPQHF.

At least ten counts were recorded for this clonotype. J is TRBJ1-1 and V is TRBV5-1, with TRBD1 identical over 7 bases. The length of the CDR3 is 14 residues. With 0 bases clipped from V and 11 bases from J, the junction kept 10 bases outside the gene matches. Per germline, CDR1 SGHRS and CDR2 YFSETQ. The DNA for the CDR3 is TGCGCCAGCAGCTTGGAGGCGGCAGGGGGTTCGGCTTTCTTT. It translates to CASSLEAAGGSAFF.

This clonotype was seen a few times. The rearrangement links TRBV27 to TRBJ2-1; D is unresolved. The V end lost 2 bases, the J end lost 4 bases, and 9 bases lay between the germline ends. Per germline, CDR1 MNHEY and CDR2 SMNVEV (reference sequence). CDR3 size: 14 residues. This CDR3 reads CASSLVERYNEQFF. The CDR3 DNA sequence: TGTGCCAGCAGTTTAGTAGAACGATACAATGAGCAGTTCTTC.

This clonotype came up many times. The genes are TRBV11-2 and TRBJ2-3, with 15 bases aligning to TRBD2. CDR3 length: 19 residues. Trimming took 1 base from V and 1 from J; bases not matched to a gene: 6. Germline values: CDR1 SGHAT, CDR2 FQNNGV. The CDR3: CASSLVGLAGGSGTDTQYF. The DNA of the CDR3 is TGTGCCAGCAGCTTAGTTGGACTAGCGGGAGGGTCCGGCACAGATACGCAGTATTTT.

The V gene is TRBV29-1, the J gene TRBJ2-2; tentatively, D is TRBD1 (5 bases). The V gene lost 6 bases and the J gene lost 0 bases, with 14 bases spanning the gap. The CDR3 extends over 15 amino acids. Germline V gene sequence: CDR1 SQVTM, CDR2 ANQGSEA. The CDR3 nucleotides read TGCAGCGTGAGGACACTTCACGCGAACACCGGGGAGCTGTTTTTT. It specifies CSVRTLHANTGELFF.

The V gene is TRBV7-2, the J gene TRBJ2-5; no reliable D call. Trimming stripped 5 bases from V and 2 bases from J, with 9 bases between. CDR1 is SGHTA, CDR2 FQGNSA, per germline. The CDR3 is 13 amino acids. This chain's CDR3 is CASSRVIQETQYF. In nucleotides, the CDR3 is TGTGCCAGCAGCCGAGTCATACAAGAGACCCAGTACTTC.

This clonotype has at least ten counts. The chain links TRBV6-2 or TRBV6-3 to TRBJ2-2; 9 bases are shared with TRBD2. V was clipped by 5 bases and J by 0 bases; unmatched bases: 16. Per germline, CDR1 MNHEY and CDR2 SVGEGT. This CDR3 has 20 residues. The DNA of the CDR3 is TGTGCCAGCAGTACCGACGAGAGCGGGGGGACCGGTGCGAACACCGGGGAGCTGTTTTTT. Its translation: CASSTDESGGTGANTGELFF.

This clonotype has at least ten counts. This CDR3 reads CSVDTWGQGTDTQYF. CDR3 nucleotide sequence: TGCAGCGTCGACACCTGGGGGCAGGGCACAGATACGCAGTATTTT. This rearrangement joins TRBV29-1 to TRBJ2-3; D is perhaps TRBD1 (6 bases). This CDR3 region has 15 residues. V lost 6 bases to trimming and J lost 1 base, with 17 bases between them. The V gene's germline CDR1 is SQVTM and CDR2 ANQGSEA.

The V call is TRBV20-1, the J call TRBJ2-1, with TRBD2 identical over 12 bases. Germline V gives CDR1 DFQATT, CDR2 SNEGSKA (reference sequence). CDR3 size: 18 residues. The CDR3 here is CCFWGQASGGDSVEEQFF. CDR3 in DNA: TGCTGTTTCTGGGGGCAGGCTAGCGGGGGGGATTCGGTAGAGGAGCAGTTCTTC.

This clonotype was recorded many times. The chain employs TRBV18 and TRBJ2-3; 11 nucleotides match TRBD1. V dropped 1 base and J dropped 2; count of bases not matched to a gene: 2. The CDR3 sequence is 16 residues long. The V gene's germline CDR1 is KGHSH and CDR2 LQKENI. CDR3 residues: CASSPRDRGITDTQYF. The DNA of the CDR3 is TGTGCCAGCTCACCACGGGACAGGGGGATCACAGATACGCAGTATTTT.

This clonotype was detected only a few times. V is TRBV20-1 and J is TRBJ2-4; D ambiguous. The CDR3 spans 10 residues. Looked up from germline, CDR1 is DFQATT and CDR2 is SNEGSKA (reference sequence). The V end was cut by 6 bases, the J end by 6 bases, with 6 bases between. As DNA, the CDR3 is TGCAGTGCCGTAGCAAACATTCAGTACTTC. It translates to CSAVANIQYF.

This clonotype has a handful of counts. The genes are TRBV20-1 and TRBJ2-1; D may correspond to TRBD1 or TRBD2 (5 bases each). CDR1 is DFQATT, CDR2 SNEGSKA, per germline (reference sequence). This CDR3 contains 12 residues. The CDR3, as DNA: TGCATGGGGACCCTCTCCTACAATGAGCAGTTCTTC. Residues: CMGTLSYNEQFF.

This clonotype was detected ten times or more. J is TRBJ2-7 and V is TRBV18; 8 bases are shared with TRBD1. V trimming: 3 bases; J trimming: 1 base; junction bases outside the gene matches: 2. In germline, CDR1 is KGHSH, CDR2 LQKENI. This CDR3 is 14 amino acids long. Here the CDR3 DNA reads TGTGCCAGCTCACCCAACAGGGGGTCCTACGAGCAGTACTTC. It yields the protein CASSPNRGSYEQYF.

This clonotype was seen at least ten times. The chain employs TRBV7-2 and TRBJ2-3; maybe TRBD2 (7 bases). Germline CDR1 reads SGHTA; CDR2 reads FQGNSA. The CDR3 is 16 amino acids. V lost 2 bases, J lost 2 bases, and 14 bases lay in between. As DNA, the CDR3 is TGTGCCAGCAGCTTATTTAGGGGGGGTTCCACAGATACGCAGTATTTT. It encodes CASSLFRGGSTDTQYF.

This clonotype was seen many times. This chain uses TRBV29-1 with TRBJ1-1; tentative D call: TRBD1 (5 bases). The CDR3 contains 13 residues. Trimming pared 1 base from V and 11 bases from J, leaving 17 bases between. Per germline, CDR1 SQVTM and CDR2 ANQGSEA. The CDR3 spells CSVEGRRQSIAFF. CDR3 sequence (DNA): TGCAGCGTTGAAGGGAGACGACAGAGCATTGCTTTCTTT.

J is TRBJ2-7 and V is TRBV4-1; D gene ambiguous. V was pared by 2 bases and J by 0 bases, with 17 bases between. CDR3 size: 17 residues. The germline V gene encodes CDR1 MGHRA and CDR2 YSYEKL. CDR3 region: CASSQNFDESYSYEQYF. CDR3 DNA: TGCGCCAGCAGCCAAAATTTTGATGAATCTTACTCCTACGAGCAGTACTTC.

CDR3 coding DNA: TGCGCCAGCAGCCTGGGGGGGATCGGCACTGAAGCTTTCTTT. Its translation is CASSLGGIGTEAFF. The rearrangement joins TRBV5-1 to TRBJ1-1, with D possibly matching TRBD1 (5 bases). CDR1 and CDR2 (germline): SGHRS, YFSETQ. There are 14 residues in the CDR3. Between the trimmed V and J ends, which lost 4 bases and 4 bases, there was a span of 14 bases.

The table lists this clonotype with a few counts. The rearrangement links TRBV3-1 to TRBJ1-2; D is perhaps TRBD1 (6 bases). In germline, CDR1 is LGHDT, CDR2 YNNKEL (reference sequence). The V end was cut by 7 bases, the J end by 8 bases, with 11 bases between. This CDR3 contains 11 residues. In nucleotides, the CDR3 is TGTGCCAGCAAGGGGGGGACGGGCTACACCTTC. Its translation is CASKGGTGYTF.

This clonotype was detected only a few times. The chain uses TRBV27 and TRBJ2-7; possible D gene TRBD1, 6 bases. This CDR3 has 14 residues. Looked up from germline, CDR1 is MNHEY and CDR2 is SMNVEV (reference sequence). V was pared by 3 bases and J by 1 base, with 10 bases between. The DNA of the CDR3 is TGTGCCAGCAGTTTTGTGACAGGTTCCTACGAGCAGTACTTC. It codes for CASSFVTGSYEQYF.

As concerns this clonotype: The junction departs from the called germline gene at one end, perhaps through a read error. The chain links TRBV3-1 to TRBJ2-5, with D maybe TRBD2 (6 bases). The CDR3 is 18 amino acids. Germline CDR1 and CDR2: LGHDT and YNNKEL (reference sequence). CDR3 coding DNA: TGTGCCTGCAGCCAGCCGGGCTCTGGGACTCGCGGCCAAGAGACCCAGTACTTC. Translating it yields CACSQPGSGTRGQETQYF.

In its sample, this clonotype was seen many times. The chain couples TRBV7-9 to TRBJ1-3; a possible D gene is TRBD1 (5 bases). Germline lookup yields CDR1 SEHNR and CDR2 FQNEAQ (reference sequence). V lost 5 bases and J lost 4, with 15 bases in between. The CDR3 is 15 amino acids. The CDR3 nucleotides read TGTGCCAGCAGCCAAGGATGGGGCGGGGGAAACACCATATATTTT. This codes for CASSQGWGGGNTIYF.

The chain links TRBV15 to TRBJ2-1, with no clear D. The germline V gene encodes CDR1 LNHNV and CDR2 YYDKDF (reference sequence). The CDR3 loop spans 15 amino acids. Between the trimmed V and J ends, which lost 0 bases and 0 bases, there was a span of 6 bases. The CDR3 DNA follows: TGTGCCACCAGCAGAGATGCCTCCTCCTACAATGAGCAGTTCTTC. Protein product: CATSRDASSYNEQFF.

The rearrangement joins TRBV12-3 or TRBV12-4 to TRBJ1-1, with D possibly TRBD1 on 6 matching bases. The CDR3 has 15 residues. Trimming shortened V by 0 bases and J by 11 bases, and 19 bases separated the two germline ends. CDR3 loop: CASSLASGGAFDAFF. The CDR3 nucleotides read TGTGCCAGCAGTTTAGCTTCTGGGGGCGCGTTTGACGCTTTCTTT.